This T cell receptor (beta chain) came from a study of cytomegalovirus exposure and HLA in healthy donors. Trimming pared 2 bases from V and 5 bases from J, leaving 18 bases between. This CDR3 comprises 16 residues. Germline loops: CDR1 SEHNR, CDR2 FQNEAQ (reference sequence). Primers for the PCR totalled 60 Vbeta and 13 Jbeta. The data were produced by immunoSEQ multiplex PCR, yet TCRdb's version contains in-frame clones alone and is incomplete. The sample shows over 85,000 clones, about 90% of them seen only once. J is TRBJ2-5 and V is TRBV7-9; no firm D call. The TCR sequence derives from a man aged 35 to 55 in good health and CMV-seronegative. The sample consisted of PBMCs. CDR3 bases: TGTGCCAGCAGCTTAAGGTTAGACTTATCGGTGGAGACCCAGTACTTC. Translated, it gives CASSLRLDLSVETQYF.